The 8 T cell receptor beta chains given below trace back to one sample, sequenced in a study of shared clonotypes between healthy human individuals. This table comes from immunoSEQ multiplex PCR, and its TCRdb copy is limited to in-frame clones, with some not included. Seen here are a few hundred thousand clones, 74% observed once, and the top ten hold 9% to 12%. What was sequenced was memory CD4+ T cells sorted from blood. Subset given: CD45RA-negative fraction. Receptors originate from a man aged 25-45 years in good health.

This chain joins TRBV7-2 and TRBJ2-3; 8 bases fit TRBD2. The CDR3 sequence is 16 residues long. CDR1 SGHTA and CDR2 FQGNSA come from the germline V gene. V was pared by 6 bases and J by 0 bases, with 8 bases of the junction left unmatched. The CDR3 protein is CASRIGASGSTDTQYF. The DNA for the CDR3 is TGTGCCAGCAGGATAGGGGCTAGCGGGAGCACAGATACGCAGTATTTT.

The gene calls are TRBV4-3 and TRBJ2-3; D possibly corresponds to TRBD2 (5 bases). Germline V gives CDR1 LGHNA, CDR2 YSLEER. This CDR3 spans 13 amino acids. With 5 bases removed from V and 0 bases from J, the gap between germline ends came to 6 bases. Written as DNA, the CDR3 is TGCGCCAGCAGCGAGGGTAGCACAGATACGCAGTATTTT. Encoded protein: CASSEGSTDTQYF.

This clone was observed once. The genes are TRBV11-2 and TRBJ1-2; 7 bases map to TRBD1. Per the germline V gene, CDR1 is SGHAT and CDR2 is FQNNGV. The CDR3 spans 13 residues. Trimming at V came to 2 bases and at J to 7 bases, leaving 4 bases not matched to a gene. The CDR3 loop reads CASSLRGQTGYTF. The CDR3 DNA follows: TGTGCCAGCAGCTTAAGGGGACAGACTGGCTACACCTTC.

V is TRBV7-8 and J is TRBJ1-3; D is unresolved. Trimming shortened V by 6 bases and J by 0 bases, and 12 bases separated the two germline ends. This CDR3 contains 15 residues. CDR1 is SGHVS, CDR2 FQNEAQ, per germline. CDR3 coding DNA: TGTGCCAGCAGTCAGAACCTTAACTCTGGAAACACCATATATTTT. Protein product: CASSQNLNSGNTIYF.

J is TRBJ1-2 and V is TRBV11-2; maybe TRBD1 (5 bases). Trimming removed 5 bases at V and 4 bases at J, with 14 bases between. The CDR3 extends over 14 amino acids. CDR1 and CDR2 (germline): SGHAT, FQNNGV. In nucleotides, the CDR3 is TGTGCCAGCAGCCCAGGATCGACAGCCTATGGCTACACCTTC. Protein sequence: CASSPGSTAYGYTF.

This clone was seen just once. The V and J genes are TRBV19 and TRBJ2-3; D gene uncertain. V shed 5 bases and J shed 2 bases, with 2 bases lying between them. CDR1 is LNHDA and CDR2 is SQIVND in the germline V gene (reference sequence). The CDR3 sequence is 11 residues long. The DNA for the CDR3 is TGTGCCAGTAGTTTCACAGATACGCAGTATTTT. The encoded protein is CASSFTDTQYF.

V is TRBV18 and J is TRBJ2-4; no firm D call. Germline values: CDR1 KGHSH, CDR2 LQKENI. V lost 3 bases and J lost 5, with 8 bases in between. The CDR3 is 13 residues long. CDR3 protein: CASSPDTQNIQYF. In DNA form, the CDR3 reads TGTGCCAGCTCACCTGACACGCAAAACATTCAGTACTTC.

The gene calls are TRBV28 and TRBJ1-2; 8 bases align to TRBD1. CDR1 is MDHEN and CDR2 is SYDVKM in the germline V gene. The J segment lost 5 bases and the V segment lost 4 bases, leaving 6 bases of the junction unmatched. The CDR3 runs 14 residues. The CDR3 sequence: CASSSATGDYGYTF. The DNA of the CDR3 is TGTGCCAGCAGTTCGGCGACAGGGGATTATGGCTACACCTTC.